This T cell receptor (beta chain) was identified during a study of OX40 agonist ivuxolimab in advanced cancers. CDR1 and CDR2 (germline): MRHNA, SNTAGT. Trimming took 5 bases from V and 4 from J; bases not matched to a gene: 4. This CDR3 region has 15 residues. Systemic immunosuppression or a history of autoimmune disease excluded patients. Study-wide results and caveats: Certain nonresponding patients likewise had low normalized T-cell clonal expansion.

Notes on this clone: No antigen is known for it.

Generated by immunoSEQ multiplex PCR, the TCRdb table keeps only in-frame clones and is missing some. The sample lists about 86,000 clones, about 90% occurring once. The source material was CD4+ or CD8+ T cells sorted from blood, sampled in a trial of the OX40 agonist ivuxolimab. The chain links TRBV6-4 to TRBJ2-1; 11 bases align to TRBD2. The receptor was isolated from an adult with an advanced solid tumor such as melanoma, head and neck, liver or kidney cancer. The CDR3 DNA follows: TGTGCCAGCAGTTTAACTAGCGGGGGTTACAATGAGCAGTTCTTC. Its translation: CASSLTSGGYNEQFF.